A selection of T cell receptor beta chains follows, all from one sample in a study of blood T cells in healthy people across ages. Using its own MiXCR run on the 5' RACE reads, TCRdb lists one record per CDR3 protein. The repertoire consists of 600,000 to 900,000 distinct CDR3 sequences, with 20% to 30% occurring once and the leading ten covering 3%. The data also belong to a second study, concerning T cells of mothers and their children.

The sequenced material came from blood. These receptors came from a boy under 18 in good health. Each CDR3 is given with its conserved first and last residue. The D gene is left open where the match is weak. Some rows have no size entry. The others give once, few or many, or a class for an expanded clone.

TGTGCCAGCAGTTTATCGACAGGAGGATATGGCTACACCTTC | CASSLSTGGYGYTF | - | TRBJ1-2 | many | TRBV28
TGTGCCAGCACCGCACCGGGCTCTAGGGGGAATGAGCAGTTCTTC | CASTAPGSRGNEQFF | - | TRBJ2-1 | few | TRBV6-5
TGTGCCAGTAGCGGAGACAGATGGAATTCACCCCTCCACTTT | CASSGDRWNSPLHF | - | TRBJ1-6 | - | TRBV19
TGTGCCAGCAGCCAAGACAAGGGGAAGGTATCAGATACGCAGTATTTT | CASSQDKGKVSDTQYF | - | TRBJ2-3 | few | TRBV3-1
TGCGCCAGCACCCTAGAACAGGGCCCATCTAACTATGGCTACACCTTC | CASTLEQGPSNYGYTF | - | TRBJ1-2 | few | TRBV5-1
TGTGCCAGCACTCGGGGACTAGGAGACACCGGGGAGCTGTTTTTT | CASTRGLGDTGELFF | TRBD2 | TRBJ2-2 | few | TRBV12-3/TRBV12-4
TGTGCCAGCAGCTTATACCTCGGACAGGAGAGTGGAAAACTGTTTTTT | CASSLYLGQESGKLFF | TRBD1 | TRBJ1-4 | - | TRBV7-9
TGCGCCAGCAGCTTGGCCCTGGGACAGGGGGCGAACATTCAGTACTTC | CASSLALGQGANIQYF | TRBD1 | TRBJ2-4 | - | TRBV5-1
TGTGCCAGCAGCGTTTCTCAGGGGACTTCCTACGAGCAGTACTTC | CASSVSQGTSYEQYF | - | TRBJ2-7 | few | TRBV7-8
TGTGCCAGCTCACCAACTAGCTGGGGATGGAATACGCAGTATTTT | CASSPTSWGWNTQYF | - | TRBJ2-3 | few | TRBV18
TGTGCCAGCAGCTTGGGGCACGGGCCGGTGCAGTACTTC | CASSLGHGPVQYF | - | TRBJ2-7 | few | TRBV5-6
TGTGCCAGCAGCCAAGATCAGGGGGCGGCCAAAAACATTCAGTACTTC | CASSQDQGAAKNIQYF | TRBD1 | TRBJ2-4 | - | TRBV3-1
TGCAGCGTCAAGGACGGAGTAGGGACTGAAGCTTTCTTT | CSVKDGVGTEAFF | - | TRBJ1-1 | - | TRBV29-1
TGCAGCGTTGCCAGGGAGTTCAATCAGCCCCAGCATTTT | CSVAREFNQPQHF | - | TRBJ1-5 | few | TRBV29-1
TGCAGTGCTAGACCACGAGAAAGGCTCTACGAGCAGTACTTC | CSARPRERLYEQYF | - | TRBJ2-7 | - | TRBV20-1
TGTGCCAGCAGCCCGACCCGAGGTTCTGGCTACACCTTC | CASSPTRGSGYTF | - | TRBJ1-2 | - | TRBV3-1
TGTGCCAGCAGCCGAGACCAGCGGGAGACCCAGTACTTC | CASSRDQRETQYF | - | TRBJ2-5 | - | TRBV6-6
TGTGCCAGCAGTTTAAGGGCAGGTTGGTCCTACGAGCGGTACTTC | CASSLRAGWSYERYF | - | TRBJ2-5 | - | TRBV12-3/TRBV12-4
TGTGCCAGCTCACCCTTACCGGGACTACAAGGGGAGACCCAGTACTTC | CASSPLPGLQGETQYF | TRBD2 | TRBJ2-5 | few | TRBV18
TGTGCCAGCAGCTTTCCCCGGGACAGGGGGACAGCTGGGGCCAACGTCCTGACTTTC | CASSFPRDRGTAGANVLTF | TRBD1 | TRBJ2-6 | - | TRBV7-9
TGTGCCAGCAGTCCACTAGCGGCGGCCTACGAGCAGTACTTC | CASSPLAAAYEQYF | TRBD2 | TRBJ2-7 | - | TRBV3-1
TGCGCCAGCAGCTGGCAGGGGGGCTACGAGCAGTACTTC | CASSWQGGYEQYF | - | TRBJ2-7 | - | TRBV5-1
TGCGCCAGCAGCCCACGGGGGCGAACAGAGACCCAGTACTTC | CASSPRGRTETQYF | - | TRBJ2-5 | - | TRBV5-1
TGTGCCAGCAGCTTAGTAGCGAGTTATAATTCGCCCCTCCACTTT | CASSLVASYNSPLHF | - | TRBJ1-6 | few | TRBV7-2
TGCGCCAGCAGCCAAGAGAGGGTCCGTGAAGCTTTCTTT | CASSQERVREAFF | - | TRBJ1-1 | - | TRBV4-1
TGCGCCAGCAGCTTGGGCGGGCGTTCCAATGAGCAGTTCTTC | CASSLGGRSNEQFF | - | TRBJ2-1 | - | TRBV5-1
TGCGCCAGCAGCTGGGGACAGGTGGATGGCTACACCTTC | CASSWGQVDGYTF | TRBD1 | TRBJ1-2 | few | TRBV5-1
TGCAGTGCCTTCAACAGTGAAAAACTGTTTTTT | CSAFNSEKLFF | - | TRBJ1-4 | - | TRBV20-1
TGTGCCAGCTCCCAACCCGGGACTAGCGGGTACGAGCAGTACTTC | CASSQPGTSGYEQYF | TRBD2 | TRBJ2-7 | few | TRBV18
TGCGCCAGCAGCCAAGTCGCACAGGTCTCCTACAATGAGCAGTTCTTC | CASSQVAQVSYNEQFF | - | TRBJ2-1 | - | TRBV4-1
TGTGCCAGTAAGAAGACAGGGGGAGGAACTGAAGCTTTCTTT | CASKKTGGGTEAFF | TRBD1 | TRBJ1-1 | once | TRBV7-3
TGTGCCAGCAGCTGGGACAGGAGGGAGACCCAGTACTTC | CASSWDRRETQYF | TRBD1 | TRBJ2-5 | many | TRBV7-2
TGCGCCAGCAGCCTGCAGGGACCCGCAGAGGCGGCTTTCTTT | CASSLQGPAEAAFF | - | TRBJ1-1 | - | TRBV5-1
TGTGCCAGCAGCGGACAGGGGAAAAGCCAAGAGACCCAGTACTTC | CASSGQGKSQETQYF | TRBD1 | TRBJ2-5 | - | TRBV28
TGCGCCAGCAGCCTCGGGACTAGCGTCTACGAGCAGTACTTC | CASSLGTSVYEQYF | TRBD2 | TRBJ2-7 | few | TRBV5-1
TGCAGTGCTAGAAGGGCCGGGGTGAACACTGAAGCTTTCTTT | CSARRAGVNTEAFF | - | TRBJ1-1 | - | TRBV20-1
TGCAGCGTTGGCGTGGGGGGTAGCTCCTACGAGCAGTACTTC | CSVGVGGSSYEQYF | - | TRBJ2-7 | - | TRBV29-1
TGCGCCAGCAGCTTGAAGGCGGGGGGGCATGGGGCCAACGTCCTGACTTTC | CASSLKAGGHGANVLTF | TRBD2 | TRBJ2-6 | few | TRBV5-1
TGTGCCAGCAGCCGACAGGGGGCTTCCAAAAACATTCAGTACTTC | CASSRQGASKNIQYF | TRBD1 | TRBJ2-4 | few | TRBV7-2
TGTGCCAGCAGCAATCTCTTACAGGGGGGGAGCACCGGGGAGCTGTTTTTT | CASSNLLQGGSTGELFF | - | TRBJ2-2 | few | TRBV28
TGTGCCACCAACCAACGGGGTCTGGGTGGCTACACCTTC | CATNQRGLGGYTF | - | TRBJ1-2 | few | TRBV15
TGCAGCGTTGCGGGACAGAACTACAATGAGCAGTTCTTC | CSVAGQNYNEQFF | TRBD1 | TRBJ2-1 | few | TRBV29-1
TGTGCCAGCAGCTTGAGCGGAAACTCCTACAATGAGCAGTTCTTC | CASSLSGNSYNEQFF | - | TRBJ2-1 | few | TRBV5-5
TGCAGTGCTAGAGTATTACTAGCGGGAGCATACCGCCTCCAAGAGACCCAGTACTTC | CSARVLLAGAYRLQETQYF | TRBD2 | TRBJ2-5 | - | TRBV20-1
TGTGCCTGGAGCCAGGGAGATACGCAGTATTTT | CAWSQGDTQYF | - | TRBJ2-3 | - | TRBV30
TGTGCCAGCGCGGGGGGACTAGGCCGAGATACGCAGTATTTT | CASAGGLGRDTQYF | TRBD2 | TRBJ2-3 | - | TRBV7-3
TGCGCCAGCAGCCAAGACCCCTCCCGGGGGGCCGTGGAGACCCAGTACTTC | CASSQDPSRGAVETQYF | - | TRBJ2-5 | - | TRBV4-1
TGTGCCAGCAGTTTCTACCTATTAGCGGGGGGGAACAATGAGCAGTTCTTC | CASSFYLLAGGNNEQFF | TRBD2 | TRBJ2-1 | - | TRBV27
TGCGCCAGCAGCCGCGGGGGGGATTCCTACGAGCAGTACTTC | CASSRGGDSYEQYF | TRBD2 | TRBJ2-7 | - | TRBV4-1
TGCAGTGCTAGAGATGTACGGACTAGCGGAGGAGAGACCCAGTACTTC | CSARDVRTSGGETQYF | TRBD2 | TRBJ2-5 | - | TRBV20-1
TGTGCCAGCAGTTACTCGACTAGCGGGGCCTACGAGCAGTACTTC | CASSYSTSGAYEQYF | TRBD2 | TRBJ2-7 | - | TRBV6-5
TGCGCCAGCAGCCCCCTAGCCCAGGGCTACGAGCAGTACTTC | CASSPLAQGYEQYF | - | TRBJ2-7 | - | TRBV5-1
TGTGCCAGCAGCCCCCCTTCGAACGAGCAGTACTTC | CASSPPSNEQYF | - | TRBJ2-7 | many | TRBV7-6
TGTGCCAGCAGGCCAGCGGGGGCCACTTACACCGGGGAGCTGTTTTTT | CASRPAGATYTGELFF | TRBD2 | TRBJ2-2 | - | TRBV6-1
TGTGCCAGCAGCCAAGATCGGGGGTCAACGAACACTGAAGCTTTCTTT | CASSQDRGSTNTEAFF | - | TRBJ1-1 | - | TRBV14
TGTGCCAGCAGCTTAGGGGGGATGAACACTGAAGCTTTCTTT | CASSLGGMNTEAFF | - | TRBJ1-1 | many | TRBV5-1
TGTGCCTGGAGTCCCTTTAAAAATGAACAGTTCTTC | CAWSPFKNEQFF | - | TRBJ2-1 | - | TRBV30
TGTGCCAGCGCCGCAGGGGTTGGGGCCAACGTCCTGACTTTC | CASAAGVGANVLTF | - | TRBJ2-6 | - | TRBV12-3/TRBV12-4
TGTGCCAGCAGCCCCGTGCCTAGCGGGGGGGCCAGTGAGCAGTTCTTC | CASSPVPSGGASEQFF | TRBD2 | TRBJ2-1 | few | TRBV12-3/TRBV12-4